The 20 T cell receptor beta chains below were found in one sample sequenced in a study of blood T cells in healthy people across ages. Alongside a J-beta primer mix, a sample-barcoded 5' primer served in a second PCR lasting about 7 to 11 cycles. Via MiXCR, TCRdb re-called the 5' RACE reads, giving one row per CDR3 protein. The data contain approximately 790,000 distinct CDR3 sequences, less than 80% of them singletons. The sequenced sample consisted of blood. All receptors derive from a young man in good health.

CDR3 nucleotides: TGTGCCAGCCAGCACCATAGCAATCAGCCCCAGCATTTT. This encodes CASQHHSNQPQHF. The chain recombines TRBV19 with TRBJ1-5; D not certain. V dropped 9 bases and J dropped 0 bases, with 9 bases sitting between them. Germline values: CDR1 LNHDA, CDR2 SQIVND (reference sequence). The CDR3 is made up of 13 amino acids.

This chain links TRBV7-9 with TRBJ1-2, with 7 nucleotides matching TRBD1. The V gene's germline CDR1 is SEHNR and CDR2 FQNEAQ (reference sequence). V shed 5 bases, J shed 1 base, and the junction held 13 bases outside the gene matches. The CDR3 runs 17 residues. The CDR3 bases are TGTGCCAGCAGCAGACAGGGTCAGGGACGAGTTAACTATGGCTACACCTTC. Amino acids: CASSRQGQGRVNYGYTF. Using reference TRBV7-9 and TRBJ1-2 for the parts outside the CDR3, the full variable domain is DTGVSQNPRHKITKRGQNVTFRCDPISEHNRLYWYRQTLGQGPEFLTYFQNEAQLEKSRLLSDRFSAERPKGSFSTLEIQRTEQGDSAMYLCASSRQGQGRVNYGYTFGSGTRLTVV.

This sequence joins TRBV4-2 and TRBJ1-5; D is uncertain. The CDR3 is 13 amino acids. Germline V gives CDR1 LGHNA, CDR2 YNFKEQ. V was trimmed by 4 bases and J by 8 bases, leaving 12 bases between them. CDR3 in amino acids: CASSRQREEPQHF. CDR3 in DNA: TGTGCCAGCAGCCGCCAGCGGGAGGAGCCCCAGCATTTT.

This chain joins TRBV9 and TRBJ2-7; TRBD1 matches 7 bases. CDR1 and CDR2 (germline): SGDLS, YYNGEE. V was clipped by 3 bases and J by 2 bases; unmatched bases: 5. CDR3 length: 14 amino acids. CDR3 nucleotide sequence: TGTGCCAGCAGCGGCCGGGACAGCACCTACGAGCAGTACTTC. The encoded protein is CASSGRDSTYEQYF.

The chain's CDR3 is CASSLNSRNYGYTF. CDR3 DNA sequence: TGTGCCAGCAGCTTAAACTCAAGAAACTATGGCTACACCTTC. This rearrangement joins TRBV7-8 to TRBJ1-2; D gene ambiguous. Germline CDR1 and CDR2: SGHVS and FQNEAQ. The CDR3 loop spans 14 amino acids. Trimming left V 2 bases short and J 2 bases short, with 9 bases between.

The chain is built from TRBV5-1 and TRBJ2-6, with a tentative D call TRBD2 (5 bases). The CDR3 extends over 14 amino acids. Trimming pared 6 bases from V and 0 bases from J, leaving 7 bases between. Per germline, CDR1 SGHRS and CDR2 YFSETQ. This chain's CDR3 is CASKRDSGANVLTF. For the CDR3, the DNA is TGCGCCAGCAAACGGGACTCTGGGGCCAACGTCCTGACTTTC.

This clonotype was seen only a few times. This chain links TRBV27 with TRBJ1-4; D is possibly TRBD1 (5 bases). Germline V gene lookup returns CDR1 MNHEY and CDR2 SMNVEV (reference sequence). This CDR3 comprises 14 residues. Trimming pared 3 bases from V and 8 bases from J, leaving 13 bases between. CDR3 amino acids: CASSLLLGREKLFF. The CDR3, as DNA: TGTGCCAGCAGTTTGTTGCTGGGGCGGGAAAAACTGTTTTTT.

This clonotype was observed a few times. J is TRBJ2-3 and V is TRBV29-1; D is unclear. Per germline, CDR1 SQVTM and CDR2 ANQGSEA. The length of the CDR3 is 14 residues. V was cut by 3 bases and J by 5 bases, with 15 bases left in between. CDR3 coding DNA: TGCAGCGTTGAGCGCCACACGGGTTTAGATACGCAGTATTTT. Its translation is CSVERHTGLDTQYF.

The V gene is TRBV20-1, the J gene TRBJ2-6, with D possibly matching TRBD1 (6 bases). The CDR3 runs 17 residues. Trimming removed 3 bases from V and 0 bases from J, with 15 bases in between. CDR1 and CDR2 from the germline V gene are DFQATT and SNEGSKA (reference sequence). CDR3 DNA sequence: TGCAGTGCTAGTAGGACAGCCTTCTTCTCTGGGGCCAACGTCCTGACTTTC. Protein: CSASRTAFFSGANVLTF.

The chain links TRBV7-9 to TRBJ2-6; TRBD2 might be the D (6 bases). V lost 2 bases and J 11 bases, leaving 13 bases between the germline ends. This CDR3 is 14 amino acids long. Germline assignment: CDR1 SEHNR and CDR2 FQNEAQ (reference sequence). Here the CDR3 DNA reads TGTGCCAGCAGCTTATGGGACCGGGAGCACGTCCTGACTTTC. Amino acids: CASSLWDREHVLTF.

This rearrangement joins TRBV20-1 to TRBJ2-4, with D possibly being TRBD2 (5 bases). Germline V gene lookup returns CDR1 DFQATT and CDR2 SNEGSKA (reference sequence). CDR3 length: 14 amino acids. V gave up 4 bases and J gave up 4 bases, with 14 bases separating them. The DNA of the CDR3 is TGCAGTGCTATAGCGAGTCTGAGTAAAAACATTCAGTACTTC. Its protein is CSAIASLSKNIQYF.

J is TRBJ2-5 and V is TRBV12-3 or TRBV12-4, with TRBD1 matching 11 bases. The CDR3 has 14 residues. The trim removed 6 bases at V and 4 bases at J, leaving 4 bases unmatched. The CDR3 nucleotides read TGTGCCAGCAGGGGGACAGGGGGAGGAGAGACCCAGTACTTC. Protein: CASRGTGGGETQYF.

This clonotype turned up a few times. V gene TRBV7-3 combines with J gene TRBJ2-2, with TRBD2 as a possible D gene (5 bases). CDR3 length: 16 residues. V gave up 5 bases and J gave up 4 bases, with 17 bases separating them. Germline V lookup: CDR1 SGHTA, CDR2 FQGTGA. The CDR3 reads CASSLRVAPSTGELFF. The CDR3 nucleotides are TGTGCCAGCAGCCTCCGGGTAGCGCCGAGCACCGGGGAGCTGTTTTTT.

Only a few counts were recorded for this clonotype. The gene calls are TRBV7-2 and TRBJ1-2; TRBD1 agrees at 9 bases. Germline values: CDR1 SGHTA, CDR2 FQGNSA. The CDR3 is 15 amino acids. V lost 2 bases and J lost 6; bases outside the gene matches: 7. CDR3 sequence reads: CASSLRRTGDDGYTF. CDR3 coding DNA: TGTGCCAGCAGCTTAAGGAGGACAGGGGATGATGGCTACACCTTC.

This clonotype was seen a few times. J is TRBJ2-4 and V is TRBV28, with D perhaps being TRBD1 or TRBD2 (6 bases each). The end of the DNA aligns better with TRBJ2-7, so the J call may be wrong. The CDR3 loop spans 14 amino acids. From germline, CDR1 is MDHEN and CDR2 SYDVKM. CDR3 in amino acids: CASSFLRGPYEQYF. DNA for the CDR3: TGTGCCAGCAGTTTTTTACGGGGGCCCTACGAGCAGTACTTC.

V usage is TRBV7-2 and J usage is TRBJ2-5, with 10 bases that match TRBD1. Germline values: CDR1 SGHTA, CDR2 FQGNSA. Losses at the gene ends were 6 bases for V and 7 bases for J; bases not matched to a gene: 8. The CDR3 extends over 14 amino acids. The CDR3: CASRGQGSKGTQYF. CDR3 DNA: TGTGCCAGCAGGGGACAGGGGTCTAAAGGGACCCAGTACTTC.

The V call is TRBV2, the J call TRBJ1-6; D perhaps matches TRBD1 (5 bases). Germline CDR1 and CDR2: SNHLY and FYNNEI. CDR3 length: 13 amino acids. Trimming took off 0 bases at V and 13 bases at J, with 10 bases between the two ends. CDR3: CASSEALRDPLHF. CDR3 coding DNA: TGTGCCAGCAGTGAAGCGCTTCGGGACCCCCTCCACTTT.

The chain links TRBV7-2 to TRBJ2-5; D not resolved. The CDR3 runs to 13 residues. Per germline, CDR1 SGHTA and CDR2 FQGNSA. V was pared by 5 bases and J by 0 bases, with 7 bases between. DNA of the CDR3: TGTGCCAGCAGCGCCCAGGACCAAGAGACCCAGTACTTC. Translated, it gives CASSAQDQETQYF. Supplemented by reference TRBV7-2 and TRBJ2-5, the full variable domain reads GAGVSQSPSNKVTEKGKDVELRCDPISGHTALYWYRQSLGQGLEFLIYFQGNSAPDKSGLPSDRFSAERTGGSVSTLTIQRTQQEDSAVYLCASSAQDQETQYFGPGTRLLVL.

The chain has TRBV15 and TRBJ2-1, with D maybe TRBD1 (5 bases). V lost 8 bases and J 9 bases, leaving 11 bases between the germline ends. From germline, CDR1 is LNHNV and CDR2 YYDKDF (reference sequence). The length of the CDR3 is 11 residues. The CDR3 sequence is CATGQGSEQFF. The CDR3 bases are TGTGCCACCGGGCAGGGCTCTGAGCAGTTCTTC.

J is TRBJ2-3 and V is TRBV30; 10 bases are shared with TRBD1. V shed 2 bases, J shed 3 bases, and the junction held 11 bases outside the gene matches. Germline V lookup: CDR1 GTSNPN, CDR2 SVGIG (reference sequence). The CDR3 spans 17 residues. The CDR3 nucleotides are TGTGCCTGGAGTCCGTCCCGGGACAGGGGTGGAACAGATACGCAGTATTTT. Residues: CAWSPSRDRGGTDTQYF.